The clone carrying this T cell receptor beta chain showed up just a few times. Its antigen is not known. Individual cDNA molecules were tagged with unique molecular identifiers. TCRdb re-called the 5' RACE reads through MiXCR, storing one row per CDR3 protein. The sample yields 45,000 to 65,000 distinct CDR3 sequences, 9.5% to 15% seen once. This entry is derived from a study of early T cells in non-severe SARS-CoV-2 infection. Study-level background: The study sequenced bulk RNA from unsorted whole blood, with chains unpaired. Study observations and caveats: There was a bias toward anti-spike CD8 responses in VDJdb matching, which missed private and CD4 specificities.

The germline V gene has CDR1 DFQATT and CDR2 SNEGSKA (reference sequence). The CDR3 runs to 9 residues. This TCR derives from an adult who was a healthcare worker with PCR-confirmed SARS-CoV-2 infection or an uninfected control (not recorded which). Sample: whole blood, taken at baseline. The chain is built from TRBV20-1 and TRBJ1-1; D is ambiguous. CDR3 nucleotide sequence: TGCGCCGGGCACACTGAAGCTTTCTTT. Its protein is CAGHTEAFF.